These T cell receptor beta chains were read from a single sample in a study of cytomegalovirus exposure and HLA in healthy donors. Some clones are missing from TCRdb's copy, which holds only in-frame ones; the method was immunoSEQ multiplex PCR. The sample has 120,000 or so clones; roughly four fifths are singletons. Sequenced sample: PBMCs. Receptors originate from a woman aged 40 to 50 in good health and CMV-seronegative. Each CDR3 is given with its conserved first and last residue. D genes are given only for firm matches. Clone size is shown for a subset of rows, as once, few, many or a class of expanded clone.

size,D,V,J,CDR3,DNA
NA,NA,TRBV7-9,TRBJ2-7,CASSLIPERTREQYF,TGTGCCAGCAGCTTAATTCCGGAGCGGACCCGCGAGCAGTACTTC
NA,TRBD1,TRBV4-3,TRBJ1-4,CASSQGYGTGDGKLFF,TGCGCCAGCAGCCAAGGGTATGGGACAGGGGATGGAAAACTGTTTTTT
NA,NA,TRBV28,TRBJ1-1,CASSLRPTGEAFF,TGTGCCAGCAGTTTACGCCCCACAGGGGAAGCTTTCTTT
NA,TRBD1,TRBV28,TRBJ2-3,CASTRQGQGSDTQYF,TGTGCCAGCACCCGCCAAGGACAGGGGTCAGATACGCAGTATTTT
NA,NA,TRBV9,TRBJ1-1,CASSYYPNTEAFF,TGTGCCAGCAGCTACTATCCGAACACTGAAGCTTTCTTT
NA,TRBD2,TRBV4-1,TRBJ2-7,CASSQPFRTSVGEQYF,TGCGCCAGCAGCCAACCGTTTCGGACTAGCGTGGGGGAGCAGTACTTC
few,TRBD1,TRBV2,TRBJ2-2,CASSRRQGPTGELFF,TGTGCCAGCAGTAGGCGACAGGGTCCCACCGGGGAGCTGTTTTTT
NA,TRBD2,TRBV11-1,TRBJ2-1,CASSSGLAGGVEQFF,TGTGCCAGCAGCTCGGGACTAGCGGGAGGAGTTGAGCAGTTCTTC
NA,NA,TRBV5-4,TRBJ2-4,CASTAEGNIQYF,TGTGCCAGCACCGCCGAGGGAAACATTCAGTACTTC
NA,TRBD1,TRBV28,TRBJ2-1,CASSSTLLRGLSYNEQFF,TGTGCCAGCAGTTCAACCCTATTAAGGGGGCTCTCCTACAATGAGCAGTTCTTC
few,NA,TRBV6-1,TRBJ1-1,CASSEPTSGQSTEAFF,TGTGCCAGCAGTGAACCGACGAGCGGGCAGAGCACTGAAGCTTTCTTT
NA,TRBD1,TRBV28,TRBJ1-1,CASSLLSQGARAGTEAFF,TGTGCCAGCAGTTTACTATCCCAGGGGGCGCGTGCGGGCACTGAAGCTTTCTTT
NA,TRBD1,TRBV6-5,TRBJ1-4,CASRAGGTDEKLFF,TGTGCCAGCAGGGCAGGGGGCACTGATGAAAAACTGTTTTTT
NA,NA,TRBV7-6,TRBJ1-5,CASSLGPRSSNQPQHF,TGTGCCAGCAGCTTAGGCCCGAGGAGTAGCAATCAGCCCCAGCATTTT
few,TRBD2,TRBV27,TRBJ2-3,CASRRLAGGNTDTQYF,TGTGCCAGCAGGAGACTAGCGGGAGGAAATACAGATACGCAGTATTTT
NA,NA,TRBV7-2,TRBJ2-7,CASSLKVMSGEQYF,TGTGCCAGCAGCTTAAAGGTCATGAGCGGCGAGCAGTACTTC
NA,TRBD2,TRBV6-6,TRBJ2-3,CASNPLAFGDTQYF,TGTGCCAGCAACCCACTAGCGTTTGGAGATACGCAGTATTTT
NA,NA,TRBV7-9,TRBJ1-1,CASSETTRRAFF,TGTGCCAGCAGCGAGACCACAAGGAGGGCTTTCTTT
NA,TRBD1,TRBV7-9,TRBJ1-6,CASSWGTDRGDSPLHF,TGTGCCAGCAGTTGGGGGACGGACAGGGGAGATTCACCCCTCCACTTT